This TCR beta chain derives from a study of human T cells and chemical hapten exposure. Time point in this sample: patch test 2, 6 weeks after DPC sensitization. Treatment of the sample: therapeutic diphenylcyclopropenone sensitization with weekly scalp DPC. Unseparated into fractions, whole blood served as the source from which total RNA was extracted. Findings of the study overall: Relative to controls, expanded TCRs formed significantly more large CDR3 similarity clusters. Donors had alopecia, so their immune response may differ from healthy people's.

Trimming shortened V by 0 bases and J by 3 bases, and 12 bases separated the two germline ends. The germline V gene encodes CDR1 LGHNA and CDR2 YSLEER. This CDR3 comprises 16 residues. What the library attached to individual cDNA molecules were unique molecular identifiers. TCRdb called the RACE reads again in MiXCR, with one record for every CDR3 protein. The sample carries 80,000 to 95,000 distinct CDR3 sequences, about 9.9% recorded once. Of note for this clonotype: The antigen remains unidentified.

Material: whole blood, obtained in connection with sensitization to the hapten diphenylcyclopropenone (DPC). The J gene is TRBJ1-5, the V gene TRBV4-3; D call uncertain. This receptor was identified in a young man with alopecia areata. Some clones in this sample may be carry-over from other donors' samples. The CDR3 coding sequence is TGCGCCAGCAGCCAAGATATTTCAGGACCCAATCAGCCCCAGCATTTT. It specifies CASSQDISGPNQPQHF.